Each of the 18 T cell receptor beta chains below was sequenced from the same sample in a study of blood T cell repertoires in COVID-19. The protocol was immunoSEQ multiplex PCR, while the TCRdb copy is restricted to in-frame clones and leaves out a portion. Here the sample spans approximately 37,000 clones, about 86% being singletons. The material sequenced was peripheral blood. The receptors come from a man in his fifties in a cohort sampled during active COVID-19.

This clone came up once. The J gene is TRBJ1-2, the V gene TRBV4-1; 12 positions agree with TRBD1. After removal of 4 bases from V and 6 bases from J, the junction contained 9 bases not matched to a gene. Germline CDR1 reads MGHRA; CDR2 reads YSYEKL. The CDR3 covers 16 residues. The DNA of the CDR3 is TGCGCCAGCAGCCTAGGGGGGACAGGGGGCTTCGATGGCTACACCTTC. It translates to CASSLGGTGGFDGYTF.

The chain is built from TRBV6-5 and TRBJ2-3; tentatively, D is TRBD1 (6 bases). This CDR3 is 15 amino acids long. Germline CDR1 MNHEY, CDR2 SVGAGI. The V end was cut by 0 bases, the J end by 5 bases, with 12 bases between. CDR3 loop: CASSYSRGSGDTQYF. The CDR3 DNA sequence: TGTGCCAGCAGTTACTCGAGGGGGTCGGGAGATACGCAGTATTTT.

This clone was recorded only once. The chain carries TRBV7-2 and TRBJ2-5; 11 nucleotides line up with TRBD2. Germline CDR1 SGHTA, CDR2 FQGNSA. The V segment lost 3 bases and the J segment 4 bases; nucleotides outside the gene matches: 10. The CDR3 consists of 17 residues. The CDR3 region has the DNA TGTGCCAGCAGCTTCTATTTAGCGGGGGGGAATCGAGAGACCCAGTACTTC. Translating gives CASSFYLAGGNRETQYF. The variable domain in full, completed from reference TRBV7-2 and TRBJ2-5, reads GAGVSQSPSNKVTEKGKDVELRCDPISGHTALYWYRQSLGQGLEFLIYFQGNSAPDKSGLPSDRFSAERTGGSVSTLTIQRTQQEDSAVYLCASSFYLAGGNRETQYFGPGTRLLVL.

Within the sample, this clone is medium-sized. The chain couples TRBV7-8 to TRBJ2-7; possible D gene TRBD2, 5 bases. Germline V lookup: CDR1 SGHVS, CDR2 FQNEAQ. V lost 1 base and J 6 bases, leaving 16 bases between the germline ends. The CDR3 is 15 residues long. The CDR3 region is CASSLVYLAPFEQYF. Written as DNA, the CDR3 is TGTGCCAGCAGCTTAGTATATCTAGCTCCATTCGAGCAGTACTTC.

The rearrangement links TRBV6-5 to TRBJ2-7, with 7 bases matching TRBD2. Germline loops: CDR1 MNHEY, CDR2 SVGAGI. Trimming at V came to 6 bases and at J to 5 bases, leaving 13 bases not matched to a gene. The CDR3 is 15 residues long. CDR3 amino acids: CASSAAGELLNEQYF. The DNA of the CDR3 is TGTGCCAGCAGCGCCGCGGGGGAGCTCCTAAACGAGCAGTACTTC.

Here the CDR3 DNA reads TGTGCCAGCAGTCAGACTAGTGGAAATGAGCAGTTCTTC. Translating it yields CASSQTSGNEQFF. V is TRBV13 and J is TRBJ2-1, with D possibly being TRBD2 (6 bases). V dropped 6 bases and J dropped 7 bases, with 13 bases sitting between them. The CDR3 has 13 residues. Germline CDR1 is PRHDT and CDR2 is FYEKMQ (reference sequence).

The gene calls are TRBV19 and TRBJ1-1; D gene uncertain. This CDR3 comprises 15 residues. Trimming took off 3 bases at V and 0 bases at J, with 11 bases between the two ends. Germline CDR1 is LNHDA and CDR2 is SQIVND (reference sequence). CDR3 in amino acids: CASSITGNLNTEAFF. CDR3 bases: TGTGCCAGTAGTATTACCGGGAATCTGAACACTGAAGCTTTCTTT.

The chain carries TRBV7-3 and TRBJ1-2; D may be TRBD1 (6 bases). The CDR3 has 15 amino acids. The V end lost 0 bases, the J end lost 6 bases, and 14 bases lay between the germline ends. Germline V lookup: CDR1 SGHTA, CDR2 FQGTGA. CDR3 sequence: CASSLTSQGPDGYTF. The DNA for the CDR3 is TGTGCCAGCAGCTTAACTTCGCAGGGGCCAGATGGCTACACCTTC.

V usage is TRBV6-4 and J usage is TRBJ1-5; D gene uncertain. The CDR3 sequence is 17 residues long. Deletions cut 0 bases from V and 0 bases from J, with 12 bases between. CDR1 MRHNA and CDR2 SNTAGT come from the germline V gene. DNA of the CDR3: TGTGCCAGCAGTGACTCTAAAGCCCTAGGTAGCAATCAGCCCCAGCATTTT. Amino acid sequence: CASSDSKALGSNQPQHF.

To note about this clone: At one end the junction does not follow the germline gene, possibly because of a read error. The rearrangement links TRBV7-7 to TRBJ2-5; D possibly corresponds to TRBD2 (6 bases). Germline V gene lookup returns CDR1 SSHAT and CDR2 FNYEAQ (reference sequence). The CDR3 totals 15 residues. The CDR3 loop is CASSFGTGDQETQYF. CDR3 in DNA: TGTGCTAGCAGCTTCGGGACGGGAGATCAAGAGACCCAGTACTTC.

The rearrangement joins TRBV6-5 to TRBJ2-7; 9 bases line up with TRBD2. The CDR3 totals 15 residues. Per germline, CDR1 MNHEY and CDR2 SVGAGI. V was clipped by 6 bases and J by 3 bases; unmatched bases: 9. The CDR3 sequence is CASRDSLTSGYEQYV. The CDR3 DNA reads TGTGCCAGCAGGGACAGCCTGACTAGCGGCTACGAGCAGTACGTC.

The rearrangement links TRBV4-1 to TRBJ1-3, with D possibly being TRBD1 (5 bases). CDR1 and CDR2 from the germline V gene are MGHRA and YSYEKL. This CDR3 has 16 amino acids. V shed 0 bases and J shed 0 bases, with 9 bases lying between them. CDR3 DNA sequence: TGCGCCAGCAGCCAAGATACGGGGGACTCTGGAAACACCATATATTTT. Translating it yields CASSQDTGDSGNTIYF.

This chain joins TRBV3-1 (or the pseudogene TRBV3-2) and TRBJ1-3; TRBD1 might be the D (5 bases). Germline V gives CDR1 LGHDT, CDR2 YNNKEL (reference sequence). The CDR3 runs 16 residues. Between the trimmed V and J ends, which lost 4 bases and 0 bases, there was a span of 13 bases. The CDR3: CASSRPRQNSGNTIYF. The CDR3 bases are TGTGCCAGCAGCCGGCCCCGACAGAACTCTGGAAACACCATATATTTT.

The chain employs TRBV4-2 and TRBJ2-3; 8 nucleotides match TRBD2. In germline, CDR1 is LGHNA, CDR2 YNFKEQ. V shed 3 bases, J shed 1 base, and the junction held 0 bases outside the gene matches. CDR3 length equals 14 residues. CDR3 amino acids: CASSQTSGTDTQYF. CDR3 coding DNA: TGTGCCAGCAGCCAGACTAGCGGCACAGATACGCAGTATTTT.

DNA for the CDR3: TGTGCCAGCAGCCAAGAACCCCTAGCGGGGGACGCAGATACGCAGTATTTT. This codes for CASSQEPLAGDADTQYF. J is TRBJ2-3 and V is TRBV3-1 (or the pseudogene TRBV3-2); 10 positions agree with TRBD2. V lost 0 bases to trimming and J lost 4 bases; unmatched junction nucleotides: 7. Germline V gene sequence: CDR1 LGHDT, CDR2 YNNKEL (reference sequence). There are 17 residues in the CDR3.

The chain couples TRBV10-3 to TRBJ2-3; perhaps TRBD1 as D (6 bases). Trimming took 2 bases from V and 6 from J, leaving 21 bases between them. The length of the CDR3 is 17 residues. Germline V gives CDR1 ENHRY, CDR2 SYGVKD. CDR3 sequence reads: CAISEEVRGNGIDTQYF. CDR3 nucleotides: TGTGCCATCAGTGAGGAGGTCAGGGGTAATGGAATTGATACGCAGTATTTT.

This chain connects TRBV6-6 to TRBJ2-3; the D is unclear. This CDR3 region has 14 residues. Germline CDR1 is MNHNY and CDR2 is SVGAGI (reference sequence). V dropped 4 bases and J dropped 4 bases, with 12 bases sitting between them. CDR3 coding DNA: TGTGCCAGCAGTTTACTCCCTCCCGCAGATACGCAGTATTTT. Translated: CASSLLPPADTQYF.

This rearrangement joins TRBV5-6 to TRBJ2-1, with TRBD1 matching over 7 bases. This CDR3 region has 17 residues. From germline, CDR1 is SGHDT and CDR2 YYEEEE. J gave up 3 bases and V 4 bases, and 13 bases lay outside the gene matches. CDR3 in DNA: TGTGCCAGCAGCCCTCCCTGGGGGCAGGGGGACTACAATGAGCAGTTCTTC. Amino acids: CASSPPWGQGDYNEQFF.